The clone carrying this T cell receptor (beta chain) was counted at least ten times. What it recognizes is unknown. V lost 2 bases to trimming and J lost 5 bases; unmatched junction nucleotides: 7. The germline CDR1 and CDR2 sequences are MNHNY and SVGAGI (reference sequence). The CDR3 totals 15 residues. This sample stems from a study of T cells in Graves' hyperthyroidism and ophthalmopathy. The wider study: Peripheral blood sampling occurred at initial diagnosis, before any treatment. Findings of the study overall: From stable hyperthyroidism, ophthalmopathy was separated by a 13 V-J model. The model identified upcoming ophthalmopathy a median approximately 6.4 months ahead of onset.

Using RNA transcripts as the source, TCR beta CDR3 regions were amplified. The HTBI primer set was used in a first-round RT-PCR of the TCR CDR3. TCRdb independently ran MiXCR on the multiplex PCR reads; one entry per CDR3 protein. The sample has about 400,000 distinct CDR3 sequences, roughly 14% seen once. Sequencing input: blood. The receptor's source is a woman aged 18-30 years with Graves' hyperthyroidism. The J gene is TRBJ1-1, the V gene TRBV6-6, with 8 bases lining up with TRBD1. CDR3 sequence: CASSYDGTGITEAFF. In nucleotides, the CDR3 is TGTGCCAGCAGTTACGATGGGACAGGAATTACTGAAGCTTTCTTT.